Presented here are 18 T cell receptor beta chains from one specimen sequenced in a study of draining lymph node invasion in breast cancer. TCRdb called the bulk RNA-seq reads again in MiXCR, with one record for every CDR3 protein. The sample lists 2,000 to 2,500 distinct CDR3 sequences, around 83% occurring once. Memory conventional CD4 T cells were sorted as CD4+ CD45RA- CD25- cells. Input material: sorted memory CD4+ effector T cells from a lymph node. These TCRs come from a female donor with luminal breast cancer.

The chain uses TRBV20-1 and TRBJ1-5, with a tentative D call TRBD1 (5 bases). The CDR3 consists of 15 residues. Germline CDR1 reads DFQATT; CDR2 reads SNEGSKA (reference sequence). V was cut by 3 bases and J by 6 bases, with 18 bases left in between. The DNA for the CDR3 is TGCAGTGCTAGTATGCCCGGAGGGACGGGTCAGCCCCAGCATTTT. Translated: CSASMPGGTGQPQHF.

The chain links TRBV29-1 to TRBJ1-2; D might be TRBD1 (5 bases). The CDR3 sequence is 13 residues long. The V gene lost 3 bases and the J gene lost 2 bases, with 10 bases spanning the gap. In germline, CDR1 is SQVTM, CDR2 ANQGSEA. CDR3 coding DNA: TGCAGCGTTGAGGTACAGGCGAACTATGGCTACACCTTC. Protein product: CSVEVQANYGYTF.

The rearrangement uses TRBV5-4 and TRBJ2-3; 7 nucleotides agree with TRBD1. The trim removed 3 bases at V and 6 bases at J, leaving 16 bases unmatched. The CDR3 covers 17 residues. Germline CDR1 is SGHNT and CDR2 is YYREEE (reference sequence). The chain's CDR3 is CASSSSRGRRLGDTQYF. The DNA for the CDR3 is TGTGCCAGCAGCTCCTCAAGGGGGCGACGACTGGGGGATACGCAGTATTTT. Combining the CDR3 with reference TRBV5-4 and TRBJ2-3 gives the whole variable domain ETGVTQSPTHLIKTRGQQVTLRCSSQSGHNTVSWYQQALGQGPQFIFQYYREEENGRGNFPPRFSGLQFPNYSSELNVNALELDDSALYLCASSSSRGRRLGDTQYFGPGTRLTVL.

J is TRBJ1-5 and V is TRBV30; D unclear. V was pared by 0 bases and J by 5 bases, with 8 bases between. The CDR3 is 13 residues long. Germline loops: CDR1 GTSNPN, CDR2 SVGIG (reference sequence). The CDR3 DNA reads TGTGCCTGGAGTGTCGGTGGGGATCAGCCCCAGCATTTT. It codes for CAWSVGGDQPQHF.

The chain recombines TRBV20-1 with TRBJ2-7; TRBD1 agrees at 7 bases. The CDR3 sequence is 15 residues long. Germline V gene lookup returns CDR1 DFQATT and CDR2 SNEGSKA (reference sequence). V was pared by 1 base and J by 0 bases, with 6 bases of the junction left unmatched. The CDR3 protein is CSARVLQGFSYEQYF. CDR3 nucleotide sequence: TGCAGTGCTAGAGTCCTACAGGGGTTCTCCTACGAGCAGTACTTC.

The chain recombines TRBV4-2 with TRBJ2-3, with 10 bases fitting TRBD1. From germline, CDR1 is LGHNA and CDR2 YNFKEQ. CDR3 length: 17 amino acids. V gave up 2 bases and J gave up 6 bases; unmatched junction bases: 11. This CDR3 reads CASSQKTGTGVPDTQYF. The CDR3 DNA reads TGTGCCAGCAGCCAAAAGACCGGGACAGGGGTCCCGGATACGCAGTATTTT.

The rearrangement uses TRBV12-3 or TRBV12-4 and TRBJ1-5; TRBD1 agrees at 9 bases. The CDR3 extends over 15 amino acids. Trimming took 3 bases from V and 4 from J; bases not matched to a gene: 4. The CDR3 region has the DNA TGTGCCAGCAGTTTTGGACAGGGGACAAATCAGCCCCAGCATTTT. It is translated as CASSFGQGTNQPQHF.

The rearrangement links TRBV20-1 to TRBJ1-1; 7 bases match TRBD1. Trimming took 1 base from V and 5 from J; bases not matched to a gene: 7. Germline CDR1 DFQATT, CDR2 SNEGSKA (reference sequence). The CDR3 runs to 14 residues. This CDR3 is CSARGGGTVTEAFF. The CDR3 nucleotides are TGCAGTGCTAGAGGCGGAGGGACAGTAACTGAAGCTTTCTTT.

The chain couples TRBV7-9 to TRBJ2-6, with a weak D call TRBD1 (6 bases). V lost 7 bases and J 8 bases, leaving 15 bases between the germline ends. This CDR3 comprises 14 residues. Germline CDR1 reads SEHNR; CDR2 reads FQNEAQ (reference sequence). The CDR3 bases are TGTGCCAGCACCCGGGACACCCCCACCAACGTCCTGACTTTC. Its translation: CASTRDTPTNVLTF.

J is TRBJ2-5 and V is TRBV9; either TRBD1 or TRBD2 may fit D (5 bases each). The CDR3 has 14 amino acids. Trimming pared 0 bases from V and 5 bases from J, leaving 11 bases between. CDR1 is SGDLS and CDR2 is YYNGEE in the germline V gene. CDR3 nucleotides: TGTGCCAGCAGCGTAGTCCCGGGGCAGGAGACCCAGTACTTC. Amino acids: CASSVVPGQETQYF.

The chain links TRBV2 to TRBJ1-1, with D maybe TRBD1 (5 bases). Trimming shortened V by 9 bases and J by 1 base, and 12 bases separated the two germline ends. Germline assignment: CDR1 SNHLY and CDR2 FYNNEI. This CDR3 has 13 amino acids. The CDR3 nucleotides are TGTGCCAGTGGGCTAAGGGGGAACACTGAAGCTTTCTTT. Protein product: CASGLRGNTEAFF.

J is TRBJ1-2 and V is TRBV27, with a tentative D call TRBD1 (6 bases). Germline CDR1 reads MNHEY; CDR2 reads SMNVEV (reference sequence). CDR3 size: 14 residues. The V gene lost 3 bases and the J gene lost 7 bases, with 15 bases spanning the gap. The CDR3 sequence is CASSFSKGVGGYTF. CDR3 nucleotides: TGTGCCAGCAGTTTCTCGAAGGGGGTTGGTGGCTACACCTTC.

This rearrangement joins TRBV12-3 or TRBV12-4 to TRBJ1-6; D gene unclear. This CDR3 is built from 13 residues. V was trimmed by 1 base and J by 8 bases, leaving 6 bases between them. Here the CDR3 reads CASSLGGDSPLHF. The CDR3 DNA is TGTGCCAGCAGTTTAGGTGGGGATTCACCCCTCCACTTT.

The chain links TRBV6-1 to TRBJ1-2; a weak D match, TRBD1 (5 bases). This CDR3 region has 15 residues. Germline V CDR1 and CDR2: MNHNS, SASEGT. V gave up 5 bases and J gave up 6 bases, with 19 bases separating them. The CDR3 reads CASSHPPRGSDGYTF. CDR3 coding DNA: TGTGCCAGCAGTCACCCCCCCCGGGGCAGCGATGGCTACACCTTC.

This chain connects TRBV25-1 to TRBJ1-5, with no clear D. The germline gives CDR1 MGHDK, CDR2 SYGVNS. This CDR3 has 15 residues. V lost 3 bases and J 3 bases, leaving 12 bases between the germline ends. In DNA, the CDR3 is TGTGCCAGCAGTGACCAACGGGCGTCCAATCAGCCCCAGCATTTT. This translates into CASSDQRASNQPQHF.

This chain uses TRBV20-1 with TRBJ2-2; the D gene is possibly TRBD1 (6 bases). Germline CDR1 and CDR2: DFQATT and SNEGSKA (reference sequence). The CDR3 totals 14 residues. V was cut by 3 bases and J by 1 base, with 9 bases left in between. CDR3 in amino acids: CSASRDKNTGELFF. The CDR3, as DNA: TGCAGTGCTAGTCGGGACAAGAACACCGGGGAGCTGTTTTTT.

The chain combines TRBV7-9 with TRBJ1-1; D is unresolved. V gave up 5 bases and J gave up 1 base, with 8 bases separating them. The CDR3 has 13 residues. Germline CDR1 reads SEHNR; CDR2 reads FQNEAQ (reference sequence). CDR3 nucleotides: TGTGCCAGCAGCCCCCCCCCGAACACTGAAGCTTTCTTT. Translating gives CASSPPPNTEAFF.

Here the CDR3 DNA reads TGTGCCAGCAGTCAGGGGACTAGTGACTACGAGCAGTACGTC. It codes for CASSQGTSDYEQYV. J is TRBJ2-7 and V is TRBV28; 8 bases fit TRBD2. CDR1 is MDHEN, CDR2 SYDVKM, per germline. This CDR3 is built from 14 residues. The V segment lost 5 bases and the J segment 3 bases; nucleotides outside the gene matches: 6.